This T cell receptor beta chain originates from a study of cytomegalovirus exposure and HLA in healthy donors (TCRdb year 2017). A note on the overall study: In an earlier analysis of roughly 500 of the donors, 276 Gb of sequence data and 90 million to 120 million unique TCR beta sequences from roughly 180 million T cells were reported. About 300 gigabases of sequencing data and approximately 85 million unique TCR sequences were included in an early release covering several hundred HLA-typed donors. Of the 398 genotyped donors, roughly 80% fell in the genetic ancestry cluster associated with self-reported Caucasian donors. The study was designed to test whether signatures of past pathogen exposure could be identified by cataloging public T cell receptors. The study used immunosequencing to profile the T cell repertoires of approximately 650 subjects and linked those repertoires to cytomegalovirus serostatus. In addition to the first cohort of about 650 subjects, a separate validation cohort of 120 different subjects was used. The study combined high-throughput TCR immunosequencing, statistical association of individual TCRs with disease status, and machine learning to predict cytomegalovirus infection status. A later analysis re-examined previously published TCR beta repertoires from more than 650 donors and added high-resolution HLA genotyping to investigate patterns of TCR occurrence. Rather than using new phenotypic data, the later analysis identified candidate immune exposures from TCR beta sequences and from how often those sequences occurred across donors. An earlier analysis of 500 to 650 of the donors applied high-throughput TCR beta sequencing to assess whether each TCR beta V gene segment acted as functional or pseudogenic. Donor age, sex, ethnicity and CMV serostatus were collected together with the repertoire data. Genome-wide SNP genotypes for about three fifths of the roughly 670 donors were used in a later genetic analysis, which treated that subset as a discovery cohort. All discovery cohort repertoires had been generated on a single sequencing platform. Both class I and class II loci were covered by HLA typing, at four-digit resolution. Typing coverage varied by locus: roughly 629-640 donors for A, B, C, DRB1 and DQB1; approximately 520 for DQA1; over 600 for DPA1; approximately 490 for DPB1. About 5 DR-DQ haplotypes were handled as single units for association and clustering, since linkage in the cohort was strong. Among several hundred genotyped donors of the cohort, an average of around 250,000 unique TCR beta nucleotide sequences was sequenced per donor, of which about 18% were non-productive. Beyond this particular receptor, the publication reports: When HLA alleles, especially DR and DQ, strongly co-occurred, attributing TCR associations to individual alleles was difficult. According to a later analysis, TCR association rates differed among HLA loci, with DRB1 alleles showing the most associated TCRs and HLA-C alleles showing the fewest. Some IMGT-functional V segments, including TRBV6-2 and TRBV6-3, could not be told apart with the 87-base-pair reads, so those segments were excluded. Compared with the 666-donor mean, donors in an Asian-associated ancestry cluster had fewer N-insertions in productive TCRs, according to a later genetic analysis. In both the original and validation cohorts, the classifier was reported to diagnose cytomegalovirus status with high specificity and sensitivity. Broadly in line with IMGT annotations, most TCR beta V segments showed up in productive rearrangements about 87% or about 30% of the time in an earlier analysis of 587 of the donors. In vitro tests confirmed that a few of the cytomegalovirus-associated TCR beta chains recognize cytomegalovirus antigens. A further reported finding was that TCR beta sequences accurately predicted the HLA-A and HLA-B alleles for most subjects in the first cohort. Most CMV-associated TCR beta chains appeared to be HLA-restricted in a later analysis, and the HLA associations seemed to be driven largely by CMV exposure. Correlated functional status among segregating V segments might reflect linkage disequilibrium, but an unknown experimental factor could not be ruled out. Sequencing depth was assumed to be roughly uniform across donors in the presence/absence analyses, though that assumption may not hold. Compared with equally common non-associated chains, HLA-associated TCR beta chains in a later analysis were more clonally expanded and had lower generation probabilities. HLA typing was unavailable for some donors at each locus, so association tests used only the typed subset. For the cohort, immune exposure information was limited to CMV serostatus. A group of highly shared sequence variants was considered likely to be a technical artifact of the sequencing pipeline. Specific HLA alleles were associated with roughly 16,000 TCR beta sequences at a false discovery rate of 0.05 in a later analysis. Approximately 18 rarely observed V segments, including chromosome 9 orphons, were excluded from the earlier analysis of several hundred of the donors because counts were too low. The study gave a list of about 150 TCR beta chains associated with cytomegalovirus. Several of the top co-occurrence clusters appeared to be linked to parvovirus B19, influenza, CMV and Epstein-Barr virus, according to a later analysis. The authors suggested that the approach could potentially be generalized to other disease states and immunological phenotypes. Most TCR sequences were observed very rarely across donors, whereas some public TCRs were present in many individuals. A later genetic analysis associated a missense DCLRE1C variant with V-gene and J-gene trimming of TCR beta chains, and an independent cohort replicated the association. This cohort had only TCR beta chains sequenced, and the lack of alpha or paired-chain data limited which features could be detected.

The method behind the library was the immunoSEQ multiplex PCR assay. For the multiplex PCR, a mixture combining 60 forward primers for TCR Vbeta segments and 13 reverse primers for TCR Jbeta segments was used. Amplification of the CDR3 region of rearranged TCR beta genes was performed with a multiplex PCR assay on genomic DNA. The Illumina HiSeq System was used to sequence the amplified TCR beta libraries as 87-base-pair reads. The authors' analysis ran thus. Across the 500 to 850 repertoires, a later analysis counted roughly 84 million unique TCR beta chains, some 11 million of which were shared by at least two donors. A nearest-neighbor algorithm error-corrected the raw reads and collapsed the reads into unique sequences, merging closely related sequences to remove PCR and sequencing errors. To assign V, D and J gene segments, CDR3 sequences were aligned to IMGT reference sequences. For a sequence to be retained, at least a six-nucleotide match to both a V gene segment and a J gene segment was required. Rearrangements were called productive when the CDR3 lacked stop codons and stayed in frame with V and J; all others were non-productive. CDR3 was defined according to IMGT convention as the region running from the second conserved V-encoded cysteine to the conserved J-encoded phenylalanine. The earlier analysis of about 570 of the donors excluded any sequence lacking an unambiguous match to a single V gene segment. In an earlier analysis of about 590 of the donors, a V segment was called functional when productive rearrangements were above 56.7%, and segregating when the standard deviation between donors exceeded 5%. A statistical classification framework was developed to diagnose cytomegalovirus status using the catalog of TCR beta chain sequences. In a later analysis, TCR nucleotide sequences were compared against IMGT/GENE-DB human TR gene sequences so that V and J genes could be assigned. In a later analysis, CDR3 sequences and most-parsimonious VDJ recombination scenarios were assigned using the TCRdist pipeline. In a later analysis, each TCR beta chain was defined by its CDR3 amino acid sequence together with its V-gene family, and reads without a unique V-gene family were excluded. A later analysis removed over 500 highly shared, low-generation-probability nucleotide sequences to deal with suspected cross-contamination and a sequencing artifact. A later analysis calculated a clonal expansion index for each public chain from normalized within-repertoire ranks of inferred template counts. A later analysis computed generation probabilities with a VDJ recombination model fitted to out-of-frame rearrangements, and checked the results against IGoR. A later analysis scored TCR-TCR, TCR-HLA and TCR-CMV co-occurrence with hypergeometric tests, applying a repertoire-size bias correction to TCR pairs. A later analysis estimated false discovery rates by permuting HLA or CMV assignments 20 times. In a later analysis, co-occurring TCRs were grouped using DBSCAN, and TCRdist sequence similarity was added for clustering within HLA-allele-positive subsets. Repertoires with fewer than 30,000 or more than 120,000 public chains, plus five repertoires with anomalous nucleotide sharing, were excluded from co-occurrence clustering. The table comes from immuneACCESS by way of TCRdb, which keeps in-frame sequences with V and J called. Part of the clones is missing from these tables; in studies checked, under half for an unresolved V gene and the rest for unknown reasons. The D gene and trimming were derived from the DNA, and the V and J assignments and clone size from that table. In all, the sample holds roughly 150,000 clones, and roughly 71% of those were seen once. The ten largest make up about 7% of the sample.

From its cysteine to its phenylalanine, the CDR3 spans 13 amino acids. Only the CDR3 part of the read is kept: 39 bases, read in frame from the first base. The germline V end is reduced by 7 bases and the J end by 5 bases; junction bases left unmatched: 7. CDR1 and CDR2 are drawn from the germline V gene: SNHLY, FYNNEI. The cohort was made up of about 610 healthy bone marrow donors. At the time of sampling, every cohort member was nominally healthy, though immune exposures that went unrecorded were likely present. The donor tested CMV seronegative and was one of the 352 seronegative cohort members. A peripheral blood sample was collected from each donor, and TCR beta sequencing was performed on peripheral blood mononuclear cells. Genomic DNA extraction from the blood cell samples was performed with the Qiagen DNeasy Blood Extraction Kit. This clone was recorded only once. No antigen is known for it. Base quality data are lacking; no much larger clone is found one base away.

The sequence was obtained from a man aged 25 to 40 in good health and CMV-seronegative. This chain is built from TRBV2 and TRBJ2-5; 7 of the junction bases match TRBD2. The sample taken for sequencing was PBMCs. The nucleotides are TGTGCCAGCATGGGGGGGGGTCGGGAGACCCAGTACTTC. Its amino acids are CASMGGGRETQYF. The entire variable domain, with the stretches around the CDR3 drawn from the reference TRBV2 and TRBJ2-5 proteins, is EPEVTQTPSHQVTQMGQEVILRCVPISNHLYFYWYRQILGQKVEFLVSFYNNEISEKSEIFDDQFSVERPDGSNFTLKIRSTKLEDSAMYFCASMGGGRETQYFGPGTRLLVL.